This TCR beta chain appears in the sequencing data of a study of CD8 T cells in ankylosing spondylitis. General observations from the study: It appeared that ankylosing spondylitis blood was characterized by a TCR beta motif of fewer than 10 highly homologous variants.

This clonotype has only a few counts. Its target is unknown. The CDR3 runs to 15 residues. Looked up from germline, CDR1 is DFQATT and CDR2 is SNEGSKA (reference sequence). After removal of 6 bases from V and 2 bases from J, the junction contained 6 bases not matched to a gene. One entry per CDR3 protein results from TCRdb running MiXCR on the 5' RACE reads. This repertoire shows under 130,000 distinct CDR3 sequences, approximately 25% found once; its top ten account for more than 9%. This clonotype was sampled from a male donor with ankylosing spondylitis. The sample comprised synovial fluid, either unsorted or a sorted T cell fraction (not recorded which). The genes are TRBV20-1 and TRBJ2-3; 12 bases match TRBD1. CDR3: CSAPGTGGPTDTQYF. The CDR3 bases are TGCAGTGCCCCCGGGACAGGGGGCCCCACAGATACGCAGTATTTT.